These T cell receptor beta chains were read from a single sample in a study of lymphopenia after photon versus proton radiotherapy. Clones were read by immunoSEQ multiplex PCR, and TCRdb kept only the in-frame ones, dropping some. The sample carries about 12,000 clones, 70% to 90% recorded once. The specimen was peripheral blood, collected from a patient treated with proton-based radiotherapy. The receptors shown here come from a man between 60 and 75 years old with pancreatic cancer. Both conserved end residues are part of each CDR3. A D gene is named only where the DNA matches it firmly. The size field is filled for only some rows; it gives once, few, many or a size class.

cdr3_nt,cdr3_aa,j_call,v_call,d_call,clone_size
TGTGCCAGCAGTCCCCGAGGGCGCTATAATTCACCCCTCCACTTT,CASSPRGRYNSPLHF,TRBJ1-6,TRBV28,NA,NA
TGCAGCGTCGGCAGTACCTCTGGAAACACCATATATTTT,CSVGSTSGNTIYF,TRBJ1-3,TRBV29-1,NA,NA
TGTGCCAGCAGTCCCCCGGGGCGGGTCCGCGAGCAGTACTTC,CASSPPGRVREQYF,TRBJ2-7,TRBV28,NA,NA
TGTGCCAGCAGACCAGGACAGGTTCAAGAGACCCAGTACTTC,CASRPGQVQETQYF,TRBJ2-5,TRBV2,TRBD1,NA
TGCGCCAGCAGCCAGCTGTTCCCCGGGACTAGCAGTCTTAACGAGCAGTACTTC,CASSQLFPGTSSLNEQYF,TRBJ2-7,TRBV4-1,TRBD2,NA
TGTGCCAGCAGTGAATTGGGGAATGAGCAGTTCTTC,CASSELGNEQFF,TRBJ2-1,TRBV6-1,NA,NA
TGTGCCAGCAGTTACGGCAGGGGCACTGAAGCTTTCTTT,CASSYGRGTEAFF,TRBJ1-1,TRBV6-5,NA,NA
TGTGCCTGGAGTGCTCGGCGATCCGCTAGCACAGATACGCAGTATTTT,CAWSARRSASTDTQYF,TRBJ2-3,TRBV30,NA,NA
TGCGCCAGCAGCCAAGTCGCGTTCGGGCAAGAGACCCAGTACTTC,CASSQVAFGQETQYF,TRBJ2-5,TRBV4-1,NA,NA
TGTGCCAGCAGCCGGTACTTCACAGATACGCAGTATTTT,CASSRYFTDTQYF,TRBJ2-3,TRBV5-4,NA,NA
TGTGCCAGCAGAAAACAGGGTGATGGTCGAGTTTCACCCCTCCACTTT,CASRKQGDGRVSPLHF,TRBJ1-6,TRBV5-4,NA,once
TGTGCCAGCAGCTTTATCCTCGTTGGAGGGCTCTACGAGCAGTACTTC,CASSFILVGGLYEQYF,TRBJ2-7,TRBV7-9,NA,NA
TGTGCCTGGAGCGCAACTAGCGGGACCTACGAGCAGTACTTC,CAWSATSGTYEQYF,TRBJ2-7,TRBV30,TRBD2,NA
TGCGCCAGCAGCTTGGATGCCGGGACAGGGCGGGATACGCAGTATTTT,CASSLDAGTGRDTQYF,TRBJ2-3,TRBV5-1,TRBD1,NA
TGTGCCAGTAGTATCGGGACAGGGGGCAATCAGCCCCAGCATTTT,CASSIGTGGNQPQHF,TRBJ1-5,TRBV19,TRBD1,NA
TGTGCCAGTAGTTCAAAGACTAGGGCAGATACGCAGTATTTT,CASSSKTRADTQYF,TRBJ2-3,TRBV19,NA,NA
TGTGCCACCAGCAGTTTTAGCAATCAGCCCCAGCATTTT,CATSSFSNQPQHF,TRBJ1-5,TRBV15,NA,NA